This T cell receptor beta chain stems from a study of radiation and T cells in renal cell carcinoma (TCRdb year 2020). The study in broad terms: The samples were drawn from a clinical trial, where primary renal cell carcinomas were treated with 15 Gy of stereotactic body radiation therapy and then removed by nephrectomy 4 weeks afterward. In total, fewer than 55 samples underwent TCR beta sequencing: 25 or so tumors plus 27 peripheral blood samples. A total of over 4 million unique CDR3 nucleotide sequences, encoding 2.8 million or so unique CDR3 amino acid sequences, were found across all 50 or so samples.

Its CDR3 holds 16 amino acids, cysteine through phenylalanine. Just CDR3 DNA is preserved here, 48 bases in frame from base 1. The germline V gene encodes CDR1 SEHNR and CDR2 FQNEAQ (reference sequence). Trimming costs V 5 bases and J 0 bases, and their ends lie 17 bases apart. The paper's findings and limits, for the study overall: With a single-armed trial design, the study had no way to address how radiation dose or scheduling affects the TCR repertoire. Because no pretreatment tumor biopsies were available, whether clonotypes were present in the tumor at baseline could not be determined. Tracking of blood repertoire dynamics stopped at less than 5 weeks after treatment, with no follow-up past that point. In blood, the top tumor clonotypes increased between baseline and 2 weeks post-radiation and then shrank by 4 weeks, which suggests that tumor-resident clones expanded only transiently.

Turning to this clone: What this receptor recognizes is not known. It has no much larger one-base neighbor in the sample; base qualities were not kept.

The sample's time point label is to be understood as: baseline pretreatment blood. This specimen's treatment or condition label, per the study, means: 15 Gy SBRT to primary tumor, nephrectomy 4 weeks later. To follow tumor-enriched clonotypes, serial peripheral blood was collected from radiation-treated patients at baseline and at 2 weeks and 4 weeks after SBRT. All patients had renal cell carcinoma with clear cell pathology. The QIAamp DNA Blood Mini Kit (Qiagen) was used to prepare genomic DNA for TCR sequencing. Samples were included in the analyses only if all quality control checks were passed. Following the manufacturer's recommendations, the immunoSEQ kit was used to generate TCR beta libraries from genomic DNA. For library preparation, a first multiplex PCR was performed with proprietary primers, followed by a second PCR in which unique barcodes were added, and bead cleanups were performed after each round. Each sample batch included a kit-provided positive control reaction and a negative control reaction. The final libraries were assessed on an Agilent 4200 TapeStation D1000 ScreenTape, pooled by volume, and quantified by qPCR. Sequencing was performed on an Illumina NextSeq500 using a MidOutput 150-cycle cartridge, with 156 Read1 cycles, 15 Index1 cycles, and the kit custom primers. The pooled library was loaded at 1.0 pM, with a roughly 20% PhiX control spiked in. On the study's bioinformatics: The vendor-processed data were analyzed in R, and a clonotype was defined as all T cells that share the same CDR3 nucleotide sequence. In the clone abundance analyses, frequencies in each sample were normalized to that sample's 10,000 most abundant clones. Public T cell clones, which averaged fewer than five per sample, were excluded before analysis. Tumor-enriched and baseline blood-enriched clonotypes were defined by at least a 32-fold difference in abundance between compartments. A beta-binomial differential abundance model was used to identify clonotypes that expanded or contracted between blood time points. Tumor-blood repertoire similarity was measured with the Baroni-Urbani and Buser coefficient, and group comparisons used two-tailed Wilcoxon tests in R. Not all clones reach the TCRdb copy of this immuneACCESS table, which keeps in-frame sequences only. Checked studies attribute under half of the gap to unresolved V genes and leave the rest unexplained. V and J calls and clone size are those listed in that table; D and trimming were worked out from the DNA. The sample table contains about 130,000 clones; only one count was recorded for approximately 91% of them. The ten largest clones take up approximately 12% of the sample.

The sequences come from blood, collected from a patient whose treatment included radiotherapy and nephrectomy. The TCR sequence derives from a woman aged 50 to 60 with renal cell carcinoma. The rearranged segments are TRBV7-9 and TRBJ2-7, and perhaps TRBD2 as D gene, on 7 matching bases. The CDR3 sequence is CASSPRGGPSSYEQYF. The DNA is as follows: TGTGCCAGCAGCCCGAGGGGGGGACCGAGCTCCTACGAGCAGTACTTC.